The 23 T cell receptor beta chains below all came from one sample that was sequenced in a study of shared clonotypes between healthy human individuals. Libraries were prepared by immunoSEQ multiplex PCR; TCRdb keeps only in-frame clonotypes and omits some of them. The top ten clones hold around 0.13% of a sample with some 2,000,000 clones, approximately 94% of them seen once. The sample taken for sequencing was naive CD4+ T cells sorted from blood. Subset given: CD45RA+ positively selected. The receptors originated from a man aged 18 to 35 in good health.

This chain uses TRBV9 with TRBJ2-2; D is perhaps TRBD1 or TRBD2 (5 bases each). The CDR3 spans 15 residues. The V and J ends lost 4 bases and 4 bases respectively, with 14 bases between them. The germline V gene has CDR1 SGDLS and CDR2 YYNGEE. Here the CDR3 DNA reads TGTGCCAGCAGCATATCCGGGGCAGTCACCGGGGAGCTGTTTTTT. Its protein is CASSISGAVTGELFF.

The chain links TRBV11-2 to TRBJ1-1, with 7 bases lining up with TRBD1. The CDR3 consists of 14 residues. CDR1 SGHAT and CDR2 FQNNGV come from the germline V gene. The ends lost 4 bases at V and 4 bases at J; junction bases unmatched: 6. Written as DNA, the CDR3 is TGTGCCAGCAGCTCATCGACAGGGACCACTGAAGCTTTCTTT. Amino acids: CASSSSTGTTEAFF.

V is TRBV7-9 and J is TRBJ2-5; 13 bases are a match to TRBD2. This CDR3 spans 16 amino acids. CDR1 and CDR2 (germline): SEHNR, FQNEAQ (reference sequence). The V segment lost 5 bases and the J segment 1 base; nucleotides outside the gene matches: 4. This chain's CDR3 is CASSLRLAGGQETQYF. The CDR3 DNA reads TGTGCCAGCAGCCTAAGACTAGCGGGGGGCCAAGAGACCCAGTACTTC.

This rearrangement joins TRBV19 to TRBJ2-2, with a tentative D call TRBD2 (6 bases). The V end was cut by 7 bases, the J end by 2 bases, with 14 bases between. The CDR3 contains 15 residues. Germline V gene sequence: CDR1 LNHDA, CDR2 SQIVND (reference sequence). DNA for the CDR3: TGTGCCAGTACGAACTTGGGAGGAAACACCGGGGAGCTGTTTTTT. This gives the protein CASTNLGGNTGELFF.

CDR3 protein: CASSPARQGSLGASPLHF. The CDR3 nucleotides read TGTGCCAGCTCACCTGCTCGACAGGGGTCTTTAGGCGCTTCACCCCTCCACTTT. The J gene is TRBJ1-6, the V gene TRBV18, with TRBD1 matching over 8 bases. Germline V CDR1 and CDR2: KGHSH, LQKENI. V was clipped by 3 bases and J by 9 bases; unmatched bases: 16. The CDR3 consists of 18 residues.

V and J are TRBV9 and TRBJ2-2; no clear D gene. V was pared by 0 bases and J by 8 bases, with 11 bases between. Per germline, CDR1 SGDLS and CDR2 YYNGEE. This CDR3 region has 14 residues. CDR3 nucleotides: TGTGCCAGCAGCGTAGAAGTAGAAGGAGGGGAGCTGTTTTTT. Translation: CASSVEVEGGELFF.

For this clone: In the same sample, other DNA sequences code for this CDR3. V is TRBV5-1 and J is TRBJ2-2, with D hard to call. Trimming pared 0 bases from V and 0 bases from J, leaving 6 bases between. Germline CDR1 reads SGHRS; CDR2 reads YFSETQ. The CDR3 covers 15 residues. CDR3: CASSLDGTNTGELFF. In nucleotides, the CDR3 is TGCGCCAGCAGCTTGGATGGGACGAACACCGGGGAGCTGTTTTTT.

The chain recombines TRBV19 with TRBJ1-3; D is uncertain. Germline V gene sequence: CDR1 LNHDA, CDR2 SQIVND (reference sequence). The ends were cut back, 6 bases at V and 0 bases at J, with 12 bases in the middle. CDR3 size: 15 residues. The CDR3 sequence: CASRVPGVSGNTIYF. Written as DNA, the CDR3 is TGTGCCAGTAGGGTACCGGGAGTCTCTGGAAACACCATATATTTT.

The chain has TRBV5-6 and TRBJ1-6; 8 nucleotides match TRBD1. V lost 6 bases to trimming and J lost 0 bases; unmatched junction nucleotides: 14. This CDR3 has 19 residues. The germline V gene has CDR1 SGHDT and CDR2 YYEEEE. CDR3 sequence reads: CASTGLRTGKSSYNSPLHF. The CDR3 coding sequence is TGTGCCAGCACCGGTCTAAGGACAGGGAAGAGCTCCTATAATTCACCCCTCCACTTT.

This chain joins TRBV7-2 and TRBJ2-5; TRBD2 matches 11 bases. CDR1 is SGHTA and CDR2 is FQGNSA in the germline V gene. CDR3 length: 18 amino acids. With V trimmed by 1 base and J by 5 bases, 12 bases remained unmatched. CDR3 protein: CASSLGRLAGGGVETQYF. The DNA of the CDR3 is TGTGCCAGCAGCTTAGGGCGGCTAGCGGGAGGAGGGGTCGAGACCCAGTACTTC.

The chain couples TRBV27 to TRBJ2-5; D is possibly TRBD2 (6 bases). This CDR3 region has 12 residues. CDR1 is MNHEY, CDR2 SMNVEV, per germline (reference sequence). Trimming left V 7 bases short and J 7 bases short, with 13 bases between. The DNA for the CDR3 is TGTGCCAGCACCCAAATGGGGGGGACCCAGTACTTC. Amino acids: CASTQMGGTQYF.

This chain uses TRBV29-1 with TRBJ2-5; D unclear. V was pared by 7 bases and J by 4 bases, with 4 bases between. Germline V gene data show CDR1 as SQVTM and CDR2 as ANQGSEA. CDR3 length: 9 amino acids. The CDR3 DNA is TGCAGCGGTGGAGAGACCCAGTACTTC. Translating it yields CSGGETQYF.

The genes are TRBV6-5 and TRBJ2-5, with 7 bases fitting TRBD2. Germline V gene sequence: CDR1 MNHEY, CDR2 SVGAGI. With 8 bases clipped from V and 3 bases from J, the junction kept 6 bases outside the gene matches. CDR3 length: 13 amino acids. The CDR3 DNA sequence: TGTGCCAGCGGGAGGGCCGTAGAAGAGACCCAGTACTTC. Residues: CASGRAVEETQYF.

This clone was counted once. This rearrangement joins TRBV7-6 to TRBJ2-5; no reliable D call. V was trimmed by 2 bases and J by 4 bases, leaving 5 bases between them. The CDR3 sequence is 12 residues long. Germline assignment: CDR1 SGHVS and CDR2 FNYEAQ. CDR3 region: CASSLMTETQYF. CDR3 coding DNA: TGTGCCAGCAGCTTAATGACAGAGACCCAGTACTTC.

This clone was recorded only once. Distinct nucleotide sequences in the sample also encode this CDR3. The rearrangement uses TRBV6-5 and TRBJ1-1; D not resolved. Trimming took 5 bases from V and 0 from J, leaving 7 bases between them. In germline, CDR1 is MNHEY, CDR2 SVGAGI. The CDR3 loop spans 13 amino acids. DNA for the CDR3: TGTGCCAGCAGTCGTACAGTGAACACTGAAGCTTTCTTT. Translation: CASSRTVNTEAFF.

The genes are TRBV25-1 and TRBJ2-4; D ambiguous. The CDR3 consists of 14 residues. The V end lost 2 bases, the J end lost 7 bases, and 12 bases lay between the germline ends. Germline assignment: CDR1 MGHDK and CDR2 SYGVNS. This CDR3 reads CASSEPAGGNIQYF. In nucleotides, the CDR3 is TGTGCCAGCAGTGAACCGGCAGGTGGCAACATTCAGTACTTC.

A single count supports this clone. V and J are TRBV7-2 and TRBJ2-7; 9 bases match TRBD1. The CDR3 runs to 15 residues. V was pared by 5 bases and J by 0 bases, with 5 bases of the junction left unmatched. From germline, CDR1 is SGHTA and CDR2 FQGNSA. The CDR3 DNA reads TGTGCCAGCAGCGGACAGGGGTGGAGCTCCTACGAGCAGTACTTC. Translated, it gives CASSGQGWSSYEQYF.

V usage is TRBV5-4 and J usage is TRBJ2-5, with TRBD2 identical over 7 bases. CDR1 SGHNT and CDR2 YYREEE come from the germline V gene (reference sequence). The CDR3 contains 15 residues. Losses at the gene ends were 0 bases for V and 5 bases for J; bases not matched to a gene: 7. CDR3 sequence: CASSLERGLSETQYF. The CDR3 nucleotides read TGTGCCAGCAGCTTGGAGAGGGGACTATCGGAGACCCAGTACTTC.

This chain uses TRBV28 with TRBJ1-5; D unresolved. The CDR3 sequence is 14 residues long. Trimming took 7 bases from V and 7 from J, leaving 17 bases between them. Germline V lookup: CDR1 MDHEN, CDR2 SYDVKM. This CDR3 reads CASTSVEGHQPQHF. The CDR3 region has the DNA TGTGCCAGCACTTCGGTGGAGGGCCACCAGCCCCAGCATTTT.

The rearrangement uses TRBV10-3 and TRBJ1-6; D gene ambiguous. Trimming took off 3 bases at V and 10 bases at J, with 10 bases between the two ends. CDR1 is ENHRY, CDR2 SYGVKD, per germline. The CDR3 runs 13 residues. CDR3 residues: CAISEGSKSPLHF. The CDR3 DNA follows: TGTGCCATCAGTGAAGGTTCCAAGTCACCCCTCCACTTT.

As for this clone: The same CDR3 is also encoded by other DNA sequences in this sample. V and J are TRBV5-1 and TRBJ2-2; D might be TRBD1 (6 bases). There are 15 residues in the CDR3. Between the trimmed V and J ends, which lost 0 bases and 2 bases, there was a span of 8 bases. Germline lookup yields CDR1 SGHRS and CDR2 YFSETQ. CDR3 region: CASSLDRVNTGELFF. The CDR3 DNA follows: TGCGCCAGCAGCTTGGACAGGGTAAACACCGGGGAGCTGTTTTTT.

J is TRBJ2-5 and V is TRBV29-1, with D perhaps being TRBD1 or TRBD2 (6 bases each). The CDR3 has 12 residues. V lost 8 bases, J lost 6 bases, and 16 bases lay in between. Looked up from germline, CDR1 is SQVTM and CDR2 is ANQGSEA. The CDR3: CSLGLGGQTQYF. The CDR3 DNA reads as TGCAGCCTCGGACTCGGGGGCCAGACCCAGTACTTC. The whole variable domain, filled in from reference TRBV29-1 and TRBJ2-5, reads SAVISQKPSRDICQRGTSLTIQCQVDSQVTMMFWYRQQPGQSLTLIATANQGSEATYESGFVIDKFPISRPNLTFSTLTVSNMSPEDSSIYLCSLGLGGQTQYFGPGTRLLVL.

For the CDR3, the DNA is TGTGCCAGCAGCGTGGGACTCCAGACCTACGAGCAGTACTTC. Amino acid sequence: CASSVGLQTYEQYF. The J gene is TRBJ2-7, the V gene TRBV9, with TRBD2 as a possible D gene (6 bases). Germline CDR1 is SGDLS and CDR2 is YYNGEE. The V end was cut by 2 bases, the J end by 2 bases, with 11 bases between. The length of the CDR3 is 14 residues.